What follows are 13 T cell receptor beta chains derived from one specimen sequenced in a study of blood T cells in healthy people across ages. With a J-beta primer mix and a sample-barcoded 5' primer, a second PCR ran roughly 6 to 11 cycles. TCRdb processed the 5' RACE reads anew with MiXCR; each CDR3 protein has one entry. Of 1.4 million to 1.5 million distinct CDR3 sequences listed, approximately 42% are singletons. The sample comprised blood. The origin of the receptors is a young woman in good health.

The V call is TRBV6-2 or TRBV6-3, the J call TRBJ2-5; 13 bases fit TRBD2. The CDR3 extends over 17 amino acids. Germline V lookup: CDR1 MNHEY, CDR2 SVGEGT. J gave up 11 bases and V 2 bases, and 14 bases lay outside the gene matches. The DNA of the CDR3 is TGTGCCAGCAGTTACACCTGGACTAGCGGGAGAGACAATGAGCAGTACTTC. Its protein product is CASSYTWTSGRDNEQYF.

This clonotype is a singleton in its sample. The V and J genes are TRBV18 and TRBJ1-1; D unclear. V gave up 1 base and J gave up 5 bases, with 11 bases separating them. This CDR3 is built from 14 residues. Germline CDR1 and CDR2: KGHSH and LQKENI. The CDR3 nucleotides read TGTGCCAGCTCACCACGGAGGGAGCAGACTGAAGCTTTCTTT. Translated, it gives CASSPRREQTEAFF.

This chain connects TRBV20-1 to TRBJ2-7, with D maybe TRBD2 (6 bases). Germline loops: CDR1 DFQATT, CDR2 SNEGSKA (reference sequence). The CDR3 runs 13 residues. V lost 5 bases, J lost 3 bases, and 14 bases lay in between. The CDR3 DNA reads TGCAGTGCTGAAGGGGAGGCGAGCTACGAGCAGTACTTC. Translating gives CSAEGEASYEQYF.

The table lists this clonotype with a few counts. The chain carries TRBV3-1 and TRBJ1-2; D remains unclear. From germline, CDR1 is LGHDT and CDR2 YNNKEL (reference sequence). Trimming shortened V by 1 base and J by 6 bases, and 15 bases separated the two germline ends. The CDR3 is 15 residues long. This CDR3 reads CASSQVLSQRNGYTF. The CDR3 nucleotides are TGTGCCAGCAGCCAAGTGCTTAGCCAAAGGAATGGCTACACCTTC.

A word on this clonotype: It may be a read error: a sequence one base away is much more abundant. The V gene is TRBV12-3 or TRBV12-4, the J gene TRBJ2-6; tentative D call: TRBD2 (5 bases). V was cut by 3 bases and J by 6 bases, with 12 bases left in between. The CDR3 contains 15 residues. The DNA for the CDR3 is TGTGCCAGCAGTTTGAGGGAATCCGAGGCCAACGTCCTGACTTTC. Translation: CASSLRESEANVLTF.

The chain employs TRBV5-1 and TRBJ1-4; D gene unclear. V lost 0 bases and J 6 bases, leaving 6 bases between the germline ends. This CDR3 region has 13 residues. Germline V lookup: CDR1 SGHRS, CDR2 YFSETQ. CDR3 in DNA: TGCGCCAGCAGCTTGGACGGGGATGAAAAACTGTTTTTT. This codes for CASSLDGDEKLFF.

The chain links TRBV7-8 to TRBJ2-5; D tentatively reads TRBD1 or TRBD2 (6 bases each). The end of the DNA aligns better with TRBJ2-7, so the J call may be wrong. Germline V lookup: CDR1 SGHVS, CDR2 FQNEAQ. CDR3 length: 15 amino acids. The CDR3 region is CASSPKRWGANEQYF. Here the CDR3 DNA reads TGTGCCAGCAGCCCTAAACGATGGGGGGCCAACGAGCAGTACTTC.

The rearrangement links TRBV12-3 or TRBV12-4 to TRBJ2-3; 12 nucleotides align to TRBD2. J lost 2 bases, V lost 6 bases, and 6 bases had no gene match. The CDR3 extends over 16 amino acids. CDR3 amino acids: CASRLLAGGPTDTQYF. CDR3 nucleotides: TGTGCCAGCAGGCTACTAGCGGGAGGCCCCACAGATACGCAGTATTTT.

The CDR3 spells CASSQLRQISTDTQYF. The CDR3 coding sequence is TGTGCCAGCAGCCAATTGCGACAGATCAGCACAGATACGCAGTATTTT. The V gene is TRBV16, the J gene TRBJ2-3, with D perhaps TRBD1 (5 bases). V gave up 1 base and J gave up 0 bases, with 11 bases separating them. The CDR3 spans 16 residues. The germline V gene encodes CDR1 KGHSY and CDR2 FQNENV.

This clonotype was seen only a few times. The chain links TRBV6-1 to TRBJ2-7; D may be TRBD1 (5 bases). Trimming cost V 5 bases and J 1 base, with 18 bases left between them. The germline V gene encodes CDR1 MNHNS and CDR2 SASEGT. The CDR3 covers 16 residues. The CDR3 DNA sequence: TGTGCCAGCAGTCCCCAAAGGGGAAAGTGGTCCTACGAGCAGTACTTC. Protein product: CASSPQRGKWSYEQYF.

This clonotype was seen just once. The chain has TRBV9 and TRBJ2-3; a possible D gene is TRBD2 (6 bases). The CDR3 has 17 amino acids. Trimming cost V 0 bases and J 0 bases, with 14 bases left between them. Germline lookup yields CDR1 SGDLS and CDR2 YYNGEE. Here the CDR3 reads CASSVEGAGPSTDTQYF. The CDR3 DNA reads as TGTGCCAGCAGCGTAGAGGGCGCGGGGCCTAGCACAGATACGCAGTATTTT.

The CDR3 loop is CASSLVVGQGAISPLHF. CDR3 coding DNA: TGTGCCAGCAGCTTAGTGGTTGGACAGGGGGCCATCTCACCCCTCCACTTT. The J gene is TRBJ1-6, the V gene TRBV7-6; 11 bases are shared with TRBD1. Germline V gene data show CDR1 as SGHVS and CDR2 as FNYEAQ. This CDR3 spans 17 amino acids. The V and J ends lost 1 base and 10 bases, in that order; junction bases with no gene match: 9.

This chain uses TRBV5-1 with TRBJ1-1; 12 bases are shared with TRBD1. This CDR3 spans 18 amino acids. Germline lookup yields CDR1 SGHRS and CDR2 YFSETQ. V dropped 0 bases and J dropped 3; count of bases not matched to a gene: 9. CDR3 loop: CASSLGGQGALKDTEAFF. CDR3 nucleotide sequence: TGCGCCAGCAGCTTGGGGGGACAGGGGGCCCTTAAGGACACTGAAGCTTTCTTT.